The sequence of this T cell receptor (beta chain) was determined in a study of OX40 agonist ivuxolimab in advanced cancers. Points from the study as a whole: In general, CD8+ T cells held more expanded clones than CD4+ did, on average.

The CDR3 is made up of 14 amino acids. Germline V gene sequence: CDR1 SGHTS, CDR2 YDEGEE. Between the trimmed V and J ends, which lost 0 bases and 2 bases, there was a span of 8 bases. Clones were read by immunoSEQ multiplex PCR, and TCRdb kept only the in-frame ones, dropping some. The sample shows under 95,000 clones, roughly 85% of them seen only once. Concerning this clone: As yet, its antigen is unknown.

The material sequenced was CD4+ or CD8+ T cells sorted from blood, taken in a trial of the OX40 agonist ivuxolimab. The clonotype comes from an adult with an advanced solid tumor such as melanoma, head and neck, liver or kidney cancer. This chain uses TRBV5-8 with TRBJ1-1; no clear D. The CDR3 DNA reads as TGTGCCAGCAGCTTGGGGACTTCCAACACTGAAGCTTTCTTT. This codes for CASSLGTSNTEAFF.